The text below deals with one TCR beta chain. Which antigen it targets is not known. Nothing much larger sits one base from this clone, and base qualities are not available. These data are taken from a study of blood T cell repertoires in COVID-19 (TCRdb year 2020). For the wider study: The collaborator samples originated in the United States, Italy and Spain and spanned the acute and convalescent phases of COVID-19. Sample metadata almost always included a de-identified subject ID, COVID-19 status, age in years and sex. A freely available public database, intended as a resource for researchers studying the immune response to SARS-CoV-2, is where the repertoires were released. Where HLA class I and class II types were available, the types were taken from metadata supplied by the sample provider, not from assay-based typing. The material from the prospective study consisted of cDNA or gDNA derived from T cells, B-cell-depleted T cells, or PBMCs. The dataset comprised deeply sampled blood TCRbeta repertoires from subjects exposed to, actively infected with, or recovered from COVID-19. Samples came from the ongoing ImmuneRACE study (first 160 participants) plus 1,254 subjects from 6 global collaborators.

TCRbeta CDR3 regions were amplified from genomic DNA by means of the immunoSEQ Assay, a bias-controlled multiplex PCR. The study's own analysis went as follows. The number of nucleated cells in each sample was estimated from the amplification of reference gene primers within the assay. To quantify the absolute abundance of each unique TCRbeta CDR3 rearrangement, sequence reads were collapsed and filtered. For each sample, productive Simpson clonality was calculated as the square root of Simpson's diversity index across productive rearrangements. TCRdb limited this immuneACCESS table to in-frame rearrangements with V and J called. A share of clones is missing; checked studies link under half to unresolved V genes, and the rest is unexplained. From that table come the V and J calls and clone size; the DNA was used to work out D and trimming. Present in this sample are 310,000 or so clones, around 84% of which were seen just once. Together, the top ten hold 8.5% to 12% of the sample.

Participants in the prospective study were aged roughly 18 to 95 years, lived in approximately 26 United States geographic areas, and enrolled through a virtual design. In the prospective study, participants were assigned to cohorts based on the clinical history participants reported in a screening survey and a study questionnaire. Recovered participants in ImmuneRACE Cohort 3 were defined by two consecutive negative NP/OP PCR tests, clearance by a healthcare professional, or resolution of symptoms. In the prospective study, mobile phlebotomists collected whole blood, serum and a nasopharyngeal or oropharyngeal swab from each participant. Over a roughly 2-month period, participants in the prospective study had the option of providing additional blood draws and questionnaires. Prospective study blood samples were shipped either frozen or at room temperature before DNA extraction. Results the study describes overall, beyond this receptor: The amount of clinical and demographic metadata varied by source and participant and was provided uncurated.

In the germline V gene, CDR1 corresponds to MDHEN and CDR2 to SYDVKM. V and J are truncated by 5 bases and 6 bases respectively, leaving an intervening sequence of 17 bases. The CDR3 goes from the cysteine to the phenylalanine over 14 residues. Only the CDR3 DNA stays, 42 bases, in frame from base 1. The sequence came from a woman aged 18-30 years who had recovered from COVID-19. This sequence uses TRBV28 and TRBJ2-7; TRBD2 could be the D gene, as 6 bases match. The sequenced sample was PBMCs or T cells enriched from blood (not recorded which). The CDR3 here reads CASSPGTEVSEQYF. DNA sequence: TGTGCCAGCAGTCCCGGGACTGAAGTTTCCGAGCAGTACTTC.